The rows below give T cell receptor beta chains drawn from one sample of a study of T cell responses to AZD1222 COVID-19 vaccine. Produced via immunoSEQ multiplex PCR; TCRdb's table is partial and in-frame only. The table records 150,000 or so clones, roughly nine tenths of them present only once. The input for sequencing was peripheral blood, taken 28 days after the second AZD1222 dose. These receptor sequences come from an adult who received the AZD1222 COVID-19 vaccine. The CDR3 runs from the conserved cysteine through the conserved F or W.

>TRBV2|16|TRBJ1-3
CASTLKAPYSGNTIYF
>TRBV15|13|TRBJ1-3
CATSRGSGNTIYF
>TRBV20-1|11|TRBJ2-3
CSARKTDTQYF
>TRBV29-1|14|TRBJ1-2
CSVEVPGVGHGYTF
>TRBV19|15|TRBJ2-1
CASSIATDSYNEQFF
>TRBV6-2/TRBV6-3|16|TRBJ1-5
CASSYSRQGRNQPQHF
>TRBV18|17|TRBJ2-4
CASSPERSGGAKNIQYF
>TRBV15|13|TRBJ2-2
CATKLTTTGELFF
>TRBV4-2|12|TRBJ2-2
CASSHLGGELFF
>TRBV20-1|15|TRBJ2-3
CSASPLAGATDTQYF